The present T cell receptor beta chain was sequenced within a study of shared clonotypes between healthy human individuals. TCRdb's copy holds only in-frame clones and misses some; the assay was immunoSEQ multiplex PCR. Of 550,000 to 800,000 clones listed, about 74% are singletons. Germline trimming cut 5 bases from V and 0 bases from J; bases unmatched to any gene: 4. The germline gives CDR1 MNHEY, CDR2 SMNVEV (reference sequence). This CDR3 is built from 16 residues. V and J are TRBV27 and TRBJ1-4, with 9 positions matching TRBD1. Sequencing was performed on memory CD4+ T cells sorted from blood. Subset: CD45RA-negative fraction. This clonotype was sampled from a woman aged 25 to 39 in good health. This chain's CDR3 is CASSQRQGATNEKLFF. In DNA, the CDR3 is TGTGCCAGCAGTCAAAGACAGGGGGCAACTAATGAAAAACTGTTTTTT.